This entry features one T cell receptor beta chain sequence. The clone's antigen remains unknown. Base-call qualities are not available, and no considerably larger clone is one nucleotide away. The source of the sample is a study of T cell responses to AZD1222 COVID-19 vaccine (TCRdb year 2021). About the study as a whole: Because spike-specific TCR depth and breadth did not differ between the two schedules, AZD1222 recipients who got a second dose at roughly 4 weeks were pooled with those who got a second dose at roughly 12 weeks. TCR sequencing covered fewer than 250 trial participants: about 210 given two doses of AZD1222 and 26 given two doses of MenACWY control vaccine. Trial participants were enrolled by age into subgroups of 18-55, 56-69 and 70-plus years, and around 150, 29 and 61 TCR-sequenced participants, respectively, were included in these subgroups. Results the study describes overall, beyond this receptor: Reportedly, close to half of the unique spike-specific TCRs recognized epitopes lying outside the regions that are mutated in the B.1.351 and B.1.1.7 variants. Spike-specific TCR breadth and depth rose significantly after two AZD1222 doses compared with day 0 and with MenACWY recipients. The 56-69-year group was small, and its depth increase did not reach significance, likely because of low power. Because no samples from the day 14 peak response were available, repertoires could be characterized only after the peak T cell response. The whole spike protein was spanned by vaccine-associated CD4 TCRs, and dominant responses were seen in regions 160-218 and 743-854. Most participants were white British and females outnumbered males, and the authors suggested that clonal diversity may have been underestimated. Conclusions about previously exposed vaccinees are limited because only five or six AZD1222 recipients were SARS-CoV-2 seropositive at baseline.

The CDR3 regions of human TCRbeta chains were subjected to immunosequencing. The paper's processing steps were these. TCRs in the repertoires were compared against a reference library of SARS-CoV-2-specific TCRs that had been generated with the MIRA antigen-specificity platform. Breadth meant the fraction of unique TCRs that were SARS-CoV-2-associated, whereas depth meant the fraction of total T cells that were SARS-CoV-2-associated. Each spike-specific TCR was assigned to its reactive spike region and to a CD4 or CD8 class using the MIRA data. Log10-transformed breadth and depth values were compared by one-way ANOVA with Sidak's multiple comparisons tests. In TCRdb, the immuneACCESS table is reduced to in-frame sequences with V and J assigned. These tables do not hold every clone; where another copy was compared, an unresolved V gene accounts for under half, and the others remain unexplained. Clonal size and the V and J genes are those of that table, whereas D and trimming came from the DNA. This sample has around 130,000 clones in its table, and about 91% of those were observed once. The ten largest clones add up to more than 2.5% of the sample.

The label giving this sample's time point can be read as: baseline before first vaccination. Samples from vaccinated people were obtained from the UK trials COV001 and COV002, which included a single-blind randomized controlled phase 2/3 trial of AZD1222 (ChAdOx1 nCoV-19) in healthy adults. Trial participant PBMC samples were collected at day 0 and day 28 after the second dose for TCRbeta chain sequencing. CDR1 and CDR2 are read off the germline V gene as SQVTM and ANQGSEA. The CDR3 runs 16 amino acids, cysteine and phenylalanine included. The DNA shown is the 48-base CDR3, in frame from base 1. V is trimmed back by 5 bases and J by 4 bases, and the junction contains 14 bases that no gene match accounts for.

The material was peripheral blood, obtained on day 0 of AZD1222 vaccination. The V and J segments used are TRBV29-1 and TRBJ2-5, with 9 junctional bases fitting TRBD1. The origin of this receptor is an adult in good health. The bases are TGCAGCGTTCGCAGGGGACAGGGTATGGGGACAGAGACCCAGTACTTC. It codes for CSVRRGQGMGTETQYF.